This T cell receptor (beta chain) is drawn from a study of blood T cell repertoires in COVID-19. Profiled with immunoSEQ multiplex PCR; TCRdb holds only in-frame clones, not every one. This table has some 250,000 clones, more than 80% appearing once. Germline CDR1 reads SGHRS; CDR2 reads YFSETQ. The CDR3 has 13 residues. Trimming took off 2 bases at V and 2 bases at J, with 8 bases between the two ends. The clonotype originates from a man aged 25-45 years who had recovered from COVID-19. The sequencing sample was made of peripheral blood. V is TRBV5-1 and J is TRBJ2-7; D is undetermined. CDR3 nucleotides: TGCGCCAGCAGCTTTGCTAGTCCCTACGAGCAGTACTTC. This translates into CASSFASPYEQYF.